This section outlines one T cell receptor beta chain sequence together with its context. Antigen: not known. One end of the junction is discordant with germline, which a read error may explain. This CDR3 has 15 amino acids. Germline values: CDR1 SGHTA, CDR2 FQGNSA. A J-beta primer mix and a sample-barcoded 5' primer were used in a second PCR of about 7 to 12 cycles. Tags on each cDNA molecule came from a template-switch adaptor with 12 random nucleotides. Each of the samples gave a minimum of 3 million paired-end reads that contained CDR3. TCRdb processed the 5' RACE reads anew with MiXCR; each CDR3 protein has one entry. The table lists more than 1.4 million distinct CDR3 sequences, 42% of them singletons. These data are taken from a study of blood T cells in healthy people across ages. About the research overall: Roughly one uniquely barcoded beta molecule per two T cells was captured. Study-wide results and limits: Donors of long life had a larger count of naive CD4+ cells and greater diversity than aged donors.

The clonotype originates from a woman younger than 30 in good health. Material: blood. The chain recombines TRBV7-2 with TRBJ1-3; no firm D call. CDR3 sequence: CASSFTGDSENTIYF. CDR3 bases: TGTGCCAGCAGTTTCACGGGAGACTCTGAAAACACCATATATTTT.